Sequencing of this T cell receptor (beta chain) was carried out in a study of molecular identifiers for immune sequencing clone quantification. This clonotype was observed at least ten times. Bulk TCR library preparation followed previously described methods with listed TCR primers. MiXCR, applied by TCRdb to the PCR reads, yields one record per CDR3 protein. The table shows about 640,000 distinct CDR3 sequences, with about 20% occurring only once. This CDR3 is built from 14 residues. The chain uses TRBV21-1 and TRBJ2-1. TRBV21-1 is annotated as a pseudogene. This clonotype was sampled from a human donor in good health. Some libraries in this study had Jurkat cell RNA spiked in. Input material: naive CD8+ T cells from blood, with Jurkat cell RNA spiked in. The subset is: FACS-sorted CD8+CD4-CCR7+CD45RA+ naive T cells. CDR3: CASSPILFYNEQFF. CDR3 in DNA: TGTGCCAGCAGCCCTATCCTTTTTTACAATGAGCAGTTCTTC.